This T cell receptor beta chain was identified in a study of blood T cell repertoires in COVID-19. Across the whole study: Some COVID-19 samples were acute and others convalescent; all came from the United States, Italy and Spain. From T cells, B-cell-depleted T cells, or PBMCs came the material, which was cDNA or gDNA.

Original methodology: Amplified reference gene primers provided the basis for estimating nucleated cell counts. Generated by immunoSEQ multiplex PCR, the TCRdb table keeps only in-frame clones and is missing some. The DNA gave D and trimming, while V, J and clone size come from that table. Here the sample spans 200,000 to 300,000 clones, about 85% being singletons. Germline CDR1 reads SGHRS; CDR2 reads YFSETQ. Trimming left V 4 bases short and J 7 bases short, with 18 bases between. CDR3 length equals 15 residues. The sequencing sample was made of peripheral blood. This chain connects TRBV5-1 to TRBJ1-5; D call uncertain. This TCR came from a man aged 60 to 75 who had recovered from COVID-19. CDR3 amino acids: CASSLGGTAKQPQHF. The CDR3 bases are TGCGCCAGCAGCCTTGGAGGAACAGCCAAACAGCCCCAGCATTTT. Based on the CDR3 plus reference TRBV5-1 and TRBJ1-5, the full variable domain is KAGVTQTPRYLIKTRGQQVTLSCSPISGHRSVSWYQQTPGQGLQFLFEYFSETQRNKGNFPGRFSGRQFSNSRSEMNVSTLELGDSALYLCASSLGGTAKQPQHFGDGTRLSIL.